These T cell receptor beta chains were read from a single sample in a study of blood T cell repertoires in COVID-19. Sequencing used immunoSEQ multiplex PCR; TCRdb keeps in-frame clones, though not all of them. The repertoire consists of roughly 200,000 clones, with 84% occurring once and the leading ten covering 4% to 5.5%. Sequencing was performed on peripheral blood. All receptors derive from a man in his forties or fifties with active or convalescent COVID-19. CDR3s include the opening cysteine and the closing phenylalanine or tryptophan. Not all rows give a size; the values are once, few, many and, for expanded clones, a class.

abundance: .; j_gene: TRBJ2-5; v_gene: TRBV6-1; CDR3aa: CASSEAHQVETQYF
abundance: .; j_gene: TRBJ1-6; v_gene: TRBV11-1; CDR3aa: CASSGTGGSNSPLHF
abundance: .; j_gene: TRBJ1-3; v_gene: TRBV7-6; CDR3aa: CASSLGAQGENTIYF
abundance: .; j_gene: TRBJ1-2; v_gene: TRBV18; CDR3aa: CASSPQGASYGYTF
abundance: .; j_gene: TRBJ1-4; v_gene: TRBV19; CDR3aa: CASSSGQVATNEKLFF
abundance: .; j_gene: TRBJ2-1; v_gene: TRBV10-3; CDR3aa: CAISSRRAGGVSSYNEQFF
abundance: .; j_gene: TRBJ2-3; v_gene: TRBV5-1; CDR3aa: CASSFFAGGDTDTQYF
abundance: .; j_gene: TRBJ2-7; v_gene: TRBV6-2/TRBV6-3; CDR3aa: CASSPPGQGHYEQYF
abundance: .; j_gene: TRBJ2-3; v_gene: TRBV7-3; CDR3aa: CASSPTSGGDTQYF
abundance: once; j_gene: TRBJ2-1; v_gene: TRBV7-9; CDR3aa: CANEDRGNEQFF
abundance: .; j_gene: TRBJ2-2; v_gene: TRBV5-1; CDR3aa: CASRKPGQGDLLADPGELFF
abundance: .; j_gene: TRBJ2-7; v_gene: TRBV3-1/TRBV3-2; CDR3aa: CASSQGRGRAYEQYF
abundance: .; j_gene: TRBJ1-2; v_gene: TRBV9; CDR3aa: CASSEAQGALGGYTF
abundance: .; j_gene: TRBJ1-1; v_gene: TRBV2; CDR3aa: CASSSTSSGTEAFF
abundance: .; j_gene: TRBJ2-2; v_gene: TRBV27; CDR3aa: CASSAGGNTGELFF
abundance: .; j_gene: TRBJ2-1; v_gene: TRBV5-4; CDR3aa: CASSTDSYNEQFF
abundance: few; j_gene: TRBJ1-1; v_gene: TRBV11-2; CDR3aa: CASSLGGVVGAFF
abundance: once; j_gene: TRBJ2-3; v_gene: TRBV2; CDR3aa: CASSQGTSGADTQYF
abundance: .; j_gene: TRBJ1-2; v_gene: TRBV11-3; CDR3aa: CASSLDGGGRGYTF